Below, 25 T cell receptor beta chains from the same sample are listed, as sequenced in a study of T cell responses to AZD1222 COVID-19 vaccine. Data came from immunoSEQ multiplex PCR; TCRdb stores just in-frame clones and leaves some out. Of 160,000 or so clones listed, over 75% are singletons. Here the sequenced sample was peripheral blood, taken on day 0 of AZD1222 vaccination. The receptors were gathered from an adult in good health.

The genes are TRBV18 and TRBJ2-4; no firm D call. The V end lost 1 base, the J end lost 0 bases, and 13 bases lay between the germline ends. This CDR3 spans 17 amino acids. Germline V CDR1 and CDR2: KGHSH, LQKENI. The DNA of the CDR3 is TGTGCCAGCTCACCACTGGTGGCAGACGTAGCCAAAAACATTCAGTACTTC. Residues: CASSPLVADVAKNIQYF.

CDR3 nucleotide sequence: TGTGCCAGCAGTTTGGGCCATAATTCACCCCTCCACTTT. Encoded protein: CASSLGHNSPLHF. V gene TRBV28 combines with J gene TRBJ1-6; D gene unclear. The V gene lost 3 bases and the J gene lost 5 bases, with 5 bases spanning the gap. The CDR3 sequence is 13 residues long. Germline V gene sequence: CDR1 MDHEN, CDR2 SYDVKM.

In nucleotides, the CDR3 is TGTGCCAGCAGCTCCGGGACCCTCGTCGAGACCCAGTACTTC. The encoded protein is CASSSGTLVETQYF. V usage is TRBV27 and J usage is TRBJ2-5; either TRBD1 or TRBD2 may supply D (5 bases each). The CDR3 is made up of 14 amino acids. The V end lost 6 bases, the J end lost 5 bases, and 16 bases lay between the germline ends. Germline-derived CDR1 and CDR2 are MNHEY and SMNVEV (reference sequence).

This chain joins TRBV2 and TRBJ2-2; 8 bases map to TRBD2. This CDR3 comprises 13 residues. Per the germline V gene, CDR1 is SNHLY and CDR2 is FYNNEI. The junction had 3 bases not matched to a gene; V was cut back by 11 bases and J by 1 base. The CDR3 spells CARSGENTGELFF. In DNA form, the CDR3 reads TGTGCCCGTAGCGGGGAGAACACCGGGGAGCTGTTTTTT.

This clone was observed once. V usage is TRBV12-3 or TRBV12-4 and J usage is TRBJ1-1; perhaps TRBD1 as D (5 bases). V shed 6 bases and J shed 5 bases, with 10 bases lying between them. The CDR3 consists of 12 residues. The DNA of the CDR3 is TGTGCCAGCAGGAGGCCAGGGACTGAAGCTTTCTTT. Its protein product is CASRRPGTEAFF.

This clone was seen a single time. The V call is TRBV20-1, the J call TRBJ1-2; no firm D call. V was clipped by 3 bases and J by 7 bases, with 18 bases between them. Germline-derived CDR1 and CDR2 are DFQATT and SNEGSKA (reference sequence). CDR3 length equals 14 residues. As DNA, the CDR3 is TGCAGTGCTAGTGCTTATAGAGGGCTTGGTGGCTACACCTTC. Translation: CSASAYRGLGGYTF.

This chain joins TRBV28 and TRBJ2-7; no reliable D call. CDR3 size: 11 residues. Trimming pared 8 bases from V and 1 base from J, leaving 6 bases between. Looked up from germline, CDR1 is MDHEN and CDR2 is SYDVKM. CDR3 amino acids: CASQRSYEQYF. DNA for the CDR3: TGTGCCAGCCAGAGATCCTACGAGCAGTACTTC. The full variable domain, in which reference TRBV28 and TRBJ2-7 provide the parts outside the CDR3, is DVKVTQSSRYLVKRTGEKVFLECVQDMDHENMFWYRQDPGLGLRLIYFSYDVKMKEKGDIPEGYSVSREKKERFSLILESASTNQTSMYLCASQRSYEQYFGPGTRLTVT.

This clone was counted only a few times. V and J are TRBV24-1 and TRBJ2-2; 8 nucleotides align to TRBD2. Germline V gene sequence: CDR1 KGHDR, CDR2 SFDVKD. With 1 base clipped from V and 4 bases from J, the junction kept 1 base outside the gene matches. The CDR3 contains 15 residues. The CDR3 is CATSDFRGGTGELFF. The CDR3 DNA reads TGTGCCACCAGTGATTTCCGGGGGGGCACCGGGGAGCTGTTTTTT.

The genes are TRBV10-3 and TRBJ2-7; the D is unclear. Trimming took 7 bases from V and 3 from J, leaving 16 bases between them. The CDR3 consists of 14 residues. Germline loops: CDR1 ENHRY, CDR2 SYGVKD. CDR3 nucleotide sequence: TGTGCCATCACCGCTGAACCTGGGATCTACGAGCAGTACTTC. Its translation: CAITAEPGIYEQYF.

The CDR3 coding sequence is TGTGCCAGCAGCGGTTGGACTAGCGCATCCTACGAGCAGTACTTC. It encodes CASSGWTSASYEQYF. The chain has TRBV3-1 (or the pseudogene TRBV3-2) and TRBJ2-7, with TRBD2 matching 9 bases. CDR3 length: 15 residues. Germline assignment: CDR1 LGHDT and CDR2 YNNKEL (reference sequence). V was pared by 5 bases and J by 1 base, with 6 bases of the junction left unmatched.

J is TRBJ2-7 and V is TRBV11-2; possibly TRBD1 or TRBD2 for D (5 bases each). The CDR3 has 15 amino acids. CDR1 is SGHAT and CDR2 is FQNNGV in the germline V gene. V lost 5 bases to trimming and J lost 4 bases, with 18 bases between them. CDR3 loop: CASSQGGGSPYEQYF. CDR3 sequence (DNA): TGTGCCAGCAGCCAAGGTGGGGGATCCCCTTACGAGCAGTACTTC. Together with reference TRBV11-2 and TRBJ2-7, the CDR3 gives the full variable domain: EAGVAQSPRYKIIEKRQSVAFWCNPISGHATLYWYQQILGQGPKLLIQFQNNGVVDDSQLPKDRFSAERLKGVDSTLKIQPAKLEDSAVYLCASSQGGGSPYEQYFGPGTRLTVT.

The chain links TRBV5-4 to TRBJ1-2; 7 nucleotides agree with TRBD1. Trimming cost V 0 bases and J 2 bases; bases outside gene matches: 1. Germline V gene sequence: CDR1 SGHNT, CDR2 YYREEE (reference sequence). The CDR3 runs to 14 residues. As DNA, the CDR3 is TGTGCCAGCAGCTTGGGGGACAGAAACTATGGCTACACCTTC. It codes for CASSLGDRNYGYTF.

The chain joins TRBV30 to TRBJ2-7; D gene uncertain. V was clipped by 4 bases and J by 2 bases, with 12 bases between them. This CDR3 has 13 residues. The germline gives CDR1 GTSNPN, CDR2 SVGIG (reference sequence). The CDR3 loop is CAWNQNRPYEQYF. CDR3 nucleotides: TGTGCCTGGAATCAAAACAGACCCTACGAGCAGTACTTC.

As DNA, the CDR3 is TGTGCCACCAGCAGAAGACTAGTTGTTGATACGCAGTATTTT. This gives the protein CATSRRLVVDTQYF. The rearrangement links TRBV15 to TRBJ2-3; weak D call: TRBD2 (6 bases). The V gene lost 2 bases and the J gene lost 6 bases, with 12 bases spanning the gap. This CDR3 contains 14 residues. CDR1 and CDR2 (germline): LNHNV, YYDKDF (reference sequence).

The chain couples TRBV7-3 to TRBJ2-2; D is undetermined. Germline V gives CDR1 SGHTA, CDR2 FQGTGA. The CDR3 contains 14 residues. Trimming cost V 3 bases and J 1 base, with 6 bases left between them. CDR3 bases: TGTGCCAGCAGCTTTGCTAGGAACACCGGGGAGCTGTTTTTT. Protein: CASSFARNTGELFF.

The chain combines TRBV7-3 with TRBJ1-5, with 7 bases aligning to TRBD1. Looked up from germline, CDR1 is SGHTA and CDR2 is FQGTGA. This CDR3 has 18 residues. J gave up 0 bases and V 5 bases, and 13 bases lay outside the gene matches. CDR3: CASSTLDRTGYSNQPQHF. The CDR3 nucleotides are TGTGCCAGCAGCACCTTGGACAGGACAGGTTATAGCAATCAGCCCCAGCATTTT.

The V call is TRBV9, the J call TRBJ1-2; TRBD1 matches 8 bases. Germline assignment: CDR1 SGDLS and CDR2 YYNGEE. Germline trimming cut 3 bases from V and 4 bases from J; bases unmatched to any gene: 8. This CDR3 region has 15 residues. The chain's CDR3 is CASSGQGAPTYGYTF. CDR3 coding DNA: TGTGCCAGCAGCGGCCAGGGGGCGCCGACCTATGGCTACACCTTC.

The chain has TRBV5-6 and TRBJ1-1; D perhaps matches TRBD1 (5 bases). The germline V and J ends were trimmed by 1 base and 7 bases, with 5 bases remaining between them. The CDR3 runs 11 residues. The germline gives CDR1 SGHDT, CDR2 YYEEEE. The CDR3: CASSLTGEAFF. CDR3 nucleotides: TGTGCCAGCAGCTTGACAGGTGAAGCTTTCTTT.

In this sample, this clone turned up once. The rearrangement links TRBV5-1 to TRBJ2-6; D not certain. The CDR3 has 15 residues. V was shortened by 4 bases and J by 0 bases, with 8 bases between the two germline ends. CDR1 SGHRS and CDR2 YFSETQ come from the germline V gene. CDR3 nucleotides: TGCGCCAGCAGCCCAGGCAGCTCTGGGGCCAACGTCCTGACTTTC. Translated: CASSPGSSGANVLTF.

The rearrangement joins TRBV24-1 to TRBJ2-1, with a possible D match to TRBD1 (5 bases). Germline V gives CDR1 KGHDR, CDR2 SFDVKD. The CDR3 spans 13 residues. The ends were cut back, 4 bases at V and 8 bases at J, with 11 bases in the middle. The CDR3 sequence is CATSDGDSYEQFF. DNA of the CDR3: TGTGCCACCAGTGACGGAGACAGCTATGAGCAGTTCTTC.

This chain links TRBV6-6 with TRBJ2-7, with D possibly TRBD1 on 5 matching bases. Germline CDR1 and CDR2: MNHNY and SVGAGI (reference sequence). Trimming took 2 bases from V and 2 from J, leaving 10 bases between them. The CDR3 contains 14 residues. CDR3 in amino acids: CASSYIGHPYEQYF. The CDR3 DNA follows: TGTGCCAGCAGTTACATCGGACACCCCTACGAGCAGTACTTC.

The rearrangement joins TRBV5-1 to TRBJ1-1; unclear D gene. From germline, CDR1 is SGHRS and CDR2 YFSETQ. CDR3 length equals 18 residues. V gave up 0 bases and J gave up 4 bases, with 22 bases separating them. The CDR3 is CASSLGVRALTMGTEAFF. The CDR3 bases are TGCGCCAGCAGCTTGGGTGTCAGAGCCCTCACCATGGGCACTGAAGCTTTCTTT.

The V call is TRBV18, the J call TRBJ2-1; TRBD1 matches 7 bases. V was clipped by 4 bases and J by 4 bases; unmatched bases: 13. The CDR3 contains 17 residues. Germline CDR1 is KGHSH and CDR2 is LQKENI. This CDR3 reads CASSLRQGRALYNEQFF. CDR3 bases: TGTGCCAGCTCACTACGACAGGGACGAGCGTTATACAATGAGCAGTTCTTC.

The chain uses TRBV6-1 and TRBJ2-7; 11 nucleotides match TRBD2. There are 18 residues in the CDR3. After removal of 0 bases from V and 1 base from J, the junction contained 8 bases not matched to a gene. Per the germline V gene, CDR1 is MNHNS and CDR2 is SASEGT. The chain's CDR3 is CASSEALAGGPDSYEQYF. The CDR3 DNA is TGTGCCAGCAGTGAAGCCTTAGCGGGAGGGCCTGATTCCTACGAGCAGTACTTC.

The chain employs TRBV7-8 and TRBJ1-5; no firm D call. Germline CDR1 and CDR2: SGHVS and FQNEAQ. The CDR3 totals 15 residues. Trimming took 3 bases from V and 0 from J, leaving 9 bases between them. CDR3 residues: CASSFERNSNQPQHF. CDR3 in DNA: TGTGCCAGCAGCTTCGAGAGAAATAGCAATCAGCCCCAGCATTTT.